The 7 T cell receptor beta chains presented below share a single source sample, sequenced in a study of blood T cell repertoires in COVID-19. Sequencing was performed with immunoSEQ multiplex PCR; in TCRdb, only in-frame clones are kept and a portion is missing. The data contain more than 300,000 clones, 90% of them seen just once; the ten biggest clones take up roughly 3.9%. The material sequenced was PBMCs or T cells enriched from blood (not recorded which). The receptors originated from a woman aged 25 to 39 who had been exposed to COVID-19.

The chain joins TRBV7-9 to TRBJ1-5; D is unclear. Germline values: CDR1 SEHNR, CDR2 FQNEAQ (reference sequence). The CDR3 is 13 amino acids. V was clipped by 5 bases and J by 4 bases, with 9 bases between them. The CDR3 nucleotides read TGTGCCAGCAGCCTTGGCCGTAATCAGCCCCAGCATTTT. Translated: CASSLGRNQPQHF.

This clone was seen more than once but under ten times. The chain is built from TRBV12-3 or TRBV12-4 and TRBJ2-7; TRBD2 matches 7 bases. The V segment lost 2 bases and the J segment 7 bases; nucleotides outside the gene matches: 2. This CDR3 region has 12 residues. CDR3 sequence: CASSLQAGEQYF. The CDR3 DNA is TGTGCCAGCAGTTTACAAGCGGGAGAGCAGTACTTC.

This chain uses TRBV2 with TRBJ1-4; 7 positions match TRBD1. The V and J ends lost 1 base and 8 bases, in that order; junction bases with no gene match: 13. CDR3 size: 17 residues. The V gene's germline CDR1 is SNHLY and CDR2 FYNNEI. This CDR3 reads CASSEGFLTGEVEKLFF. The CDR3 coding sequence is TGTGCCAGCAGTGAAGGTTTCCTTACAGGGGAGGTGGAAAAACTGTTTTTT.

The V call is TRBV10-3, the J call TRBJ2-7, with a possible D match to TRBD2 (5 bases). Trimming removed 2 bases from V and 7 bases from J, with 6 bases in between. The CDR3 totals 11 residues. Germline CDR1 is ENHRY and CDR2 is SYGVKD. DNA of the CDR3: TGTGCCATCAGTGAGCGAGGGGAGCAGTACTTC. Its protein product is CAISERGEQYF.

CDR3 residues: CASSLAGGSGANVLTF. The DNA for the CDR3 is TGTGCCAGCAGCTTGGCGGGGGGCTCTGGGGCCAACGTCCTGACTTTC. V and J are TRBV5-4 and TRBJ2-6, with 7 bases lining up with TRBD2. The CDR3 is 16 amino acids. Trimming removed 0 bases from V and 0 bases from J; junction bases left unmatched: 0. Germline assignment: CDR1 SGHNT and CDR2 YYREEE (reference sequence).

The chain has TRBV5-1 and TRBJ2-7; weak D call: TRBD2 (6 bases). The germline gives CDR1 SGHRS, CDR2 YFSETQ. The CDR3 has 13 amino acids. Trimming took off 3 bases at V and 5 bases at J, with 12 bases between the two ends. The CDR3 sequence: CASSWGPGDEQYF. DNA for the CDR3: TGCGCCAGCAGCTGGGGTCCGGGAGACGAGCAGTACTTC.

For the CDR3, the DNA is TGTGCCAGCAGTTCGGGACAGGCGTATCAGCCCCAGCATTTT. Encoded protein: CASSSGQAYQPQHF. This chain joins TRBV6-5 and TRBJ1-5, with TRBD1 matching 8 bases. J was trimmed by 5 bases and V by 4 bases; bases with no gene match: 4. The CDR3 sequence is 14 residues long. Germline V lookup: CDR1 MNHEY, CDR2 SVGAGI.